This is a list of T cell receptor beta chains from one sample in a study of cytomegalovirus exposure and HLA in healthy donors. The repertoire was sequenced with immunoSEQ multiplex PCR; TCRdb's copy has only in-frame clones and lacks some. The repertoire holds hundreds of thousands of clones, with about 75% as singletons. The sample was PBMCs. Receptors were obtained from a female donor in good health and CMV-seronegative. CDR3s include the opening cysteine and the closing phenylalanine or tryptophan. D genes are given only for firm matches. Expanded clones are given a class, and other clones once, few, many or no size at all.

d_gene	abundance	v_gene	j_gene	CDR3nt	CDR3aa
NA	NA	TRBV7-9	TRBJ2-7	TGTTCCAGCAGCCCCCCGACTTACTACGAGCAGTACTTC	CSSSPPTYYEQYF
TRBD2	NA	TRBV27	TRBJ2-7	TGTGCCAGCAGTCCCAGACTAGCGGGCACCTACGAGCAGTACTTC	CASSPRLAGTYEQYF
TRBD1	NA	TRBV28	TRBJ1-1	TGTGCCAGCAGTATGGGGACAGGGGGCGCGGGGGTGAACACTGAAGCTTTCTTT	CASSMGTGGAGVNTEAFF
NA	NA	TRBV6-5	TRBJ1-2	TGTGCCAGCAGTTACTATGGCCAGGATGGCTACACCTTC	CASSYYGQDGYTF
NA	NA	TRBV21-1	TRBJ2-7	TGTGCCAGCAGCGACCGGGGACCCCAGGGGAACTTC	CASSDRGPQGNF
NA	NA	TRBV6-6	TRBJ1-1	TGTGCCAGCACTCCCCTCCGTCTGGGTCGGGAAACTGAAGCTTTCTTT	CASTPLRLGRETEAFF
NA	NA	TRBV19	TRBJ1-2	TGTGCCAGTAGTACCGGACAGACTTTCTATGGCTACACCTTC	CASSTGQTFYGYTF
TRBD2	few	TRBV10-3	TRBJ2-1	TGTGCCATCAGTGGGGGGACTAGCGGGATCAGTGAGCAGTTCTTC	CAISGGTSGISEQFF
NA	NA	TRBV30	TRBJ2-3	TGTGCCTGGGGGTACAGGCTCAGCACAGATACGCAGTATTTT	CAWGYRLSTDTQYF
TRBD1	NA	TRBV14	TRBJ2-7	TGTGCCAGCAGCCAGCCCGGGACAGGGGTAGGGGAGCAGTACTTC	CASSQPGTGVGEQYF
NA	NA	TRBV18	TRBJ1-1	TGTGCCAGCTCACAAAAAGGGAGCACTGAAGCTTTCTTT	CASSQKGSTEAFF
NA	few	TRBV7-8	TRBJ2-1	TGTGCCAGCAGCTTCCCTAGCGAACAGGTCTCCTACAATGAGCAGTTCTTC	CASSFPSEQVSYNEQFF
TRBD1	NA	TRBV18	TRBJ1-3	TGTGCCAGCTCAACGACAGGGGGTTTGAACACCATATATTTT	CASSTTGGLNTIYF
NA	NA	TRBV5-1	TRBJ2-1	TGCGCCAGCACCCCGGTGAGTGGAGCTTACAATGAGCAGTTCTTC	CASTPVSGAYNEQFF
NA	NA	TRBV6-1	TRBJ1-4	TGTGCCAGCAGTGCCCCGGGGGATGAAAAACTGTTTTTT	CASSAPGDEKLFF
NA	NA	TRBV28	TRBJ2-7	TGTGCCAGCAGTTTCCCAGTCCACGAGCAGTACTTC	CASSFPVHEQYF
NA	NA	TRBV19	TRBJ1-2	TGTGCCTCACTCGAGGGCATCTCCTATGGCTACACCTTC	CASLEGISYGYTF
NA	NA	TRBV11-2	TRBJ2-5	TGTGCCAGCAGCTTAGTCCTTACGGGGACCCAGTACTTC	CASSLVLTGTQYF
TRBD1	few	TRBV27	TRBJ1-5	TGTGCCAGCAGTTCCGGGACAGGCAATCAGCCCCAGCATTTT	CASSSGTGNQPQHF
TRBD1	NA	TRBV6-5	TRBJ2-1	TGTGCCAGCGGACAGGGCTCCTACAATGAGCAGTTCTTC	CASGQGSYNEQFF
NA	once	TRBV6-1	TRBJ2-7	TGTGCCAGCAGTGAACATAACAGGTGGGGGGAAGCCTACGAGCAGTACTTC	CASSEHNRWGEAYEQYF
NA	NA	TRBV7-8	TRBJ2-2	TGTGCCAGCAGCTTAAGAACAGCTTCCAGCCGGGAGCTGTTTTTT	CASSLRTASSRELFF
TRBD1	once	TRBV19	TRBJ1-5	TGTGCCAGTAGTTGGGACAGGGATCAACCCCAGCATTTT	CASSWDRDQPQHF
NA	NA	TRBV5-1	TRBJ2-2	TGCGCCAGCAGCTTGGTTGCGGGCGGTGGCACCGGGGAGCTGTTTTTT	CASSLVAGGGTGELFF
TRBD1	NA	TRBV6-1	TRBJ1-5	TGTGCCAGCAGGGAGACAGGGAATCAGCCCCAGCATTTT	CASRETGNQPQHF
NA	NA	TRBV15	TRBJ1-2	TGTGCCACCAGCAGAGAATGCAACGAGGGCTACACCTTC	CATSRECNEGYTF
TRBD1	NA	TRBV11-3	TRBJ2-3	TGTGCCAGCAGCTTAGGACCGGGACAGGGTGGTACAGATACGCAGTATTTT	CASSLGPGQGGTDTQYF
NA	once	TRBV21-1	TRBJ2-1	TGTGCCAGCAGAAAAGGGAGTAGCGGAGCCTACAATGAGCAGTTCTTC	CASRKGSSGAYNEQFF
NA	NA	TRBV2	TRBJ1-2	TGTGCCAGCAGCCCGACAGGACCCTATGGCTACACCTTC	CASSPTGPYGYTF
NA	few	TRBV15	TRBJ2-3	TGTGCCACCAGCAGAGATTCCCCACCAGTGGCAGGGCGACTCACGGATACGCAGTATTTT	CATSRDSPPVAGRLTDTQYF
NA	once	TRBV5-1	TRBJ2-7	TGCGCCAGCAGCGACCTACAGGGCTACGAGCAGTACTTC	CASSDLQGYEQYF
TRBD2	NA	TRBV11-2	TRBJ2-1	TGTGCCAGCAGCTTTCGATTCGGGACTAGCGAAATCCTCTACAATGAGCAGTTCTTC	CASSFRFGTSEILYNEQFF
NA	NA	TRBV4-1	TRBJ2-1	TGCGCCAGCAGCCAGGGAGGAGGCAGGCGGTCCTACAATGAGCAGTTCTTC	CASSQGGGRRSYNEQFF
NA	NA	TRBV2	TRBJ1-5	TGTGCCAGCAGGGGGGGGCGCGATCAGCCCCAGCATTTT	CASRGGRDQPQHF
NA	NA	TRBV11-3	TRBJ1-1	TGTGCCAGCAGCTTTCCGGGGAGGGCTGAAGCTTTCTTT	CASSFPGRAEAFF
NA	NA	TRBV10-3	TRBJ1-1	TGTGCCATCAGTGAGTCGTCGGGGAACACTGAAGCTTTCTTT	CAISESSGNTEAFF
TRBD2	few	TRBV28	TRBJ2-3	TGTGCCAGCAGCGGACGGTCGCGGACTAGCGGAGGCACAGATACGCAGTATTTT	CASSGRSRTSGGTDTQYF
TRBD2	NA	TRBV6-1	TRBJ2-3	TGTGCCAGCAGGATAGCGGGAGGGGATACGCAGTATTTT	CASRIAGGDTQYF
TRBD2	once	TRBV11-3	TRBJ2-3	TGTGCCAGCAGCAGCCGACTAGCCCCAGATACGCAGTATTTT	CASSSRLAPDTQYF